Here is one TCR beta chain with its context. The sampling schedule covered blood at baseline, cycle 4 day 1, and cycle 7 day 1. Only in-frame clones appear in the TCRdb table, and some are missing; sequencing was by immunoSEQ multiplex PCR. This table holds about 43,000 clones, 86% found once. The germline V and J ends were trimmed by 2 bases and 7 bases, with 15 bases remaining between them. The V gene's germline CDR1 is SEHNR and CDR2 FQNEAQ (reference sequence). The CDR3 spans 15 residues. This sample was taken from a study of OX40 agonist ivuxolimab in advanced cancers. Study-wide background: Patients were treated with ivuxolimab, an agonistic anti-OX40 (CD134) antibody.

The chain joins TRBV7-9 to TRBJ2-4; D is tentatively TRBD1 or TRBD2 (5 bases each). This sequence was found in an adult with an advanced solid tumor such as melanoma, head and neck, liver or kidney cancer. The sequences come from CD4+ or CD8+ T cells sorted from blood, collected in a trial of the OX40 agonist ivuxolimab. The CDR3 protein is CASSLQPTGTNIQYF. CDR3 DNA: TGTGCCAGCAGCTTACAGCCAACGGGGACGAACATTCAGTACTTC.